A selection of T cell receptor beta chains follows, all from one sample in a study of tumor-infiltrating lymphocytes in primary liver carcinoma. TCRdb re-called the multiplex PCR reads with MiXCR, one entry per CDR3 protein. Seen here are 300,000 to 350,000 distinct CDR3 sequences, less than 65% observed once, and the top ten hold approximately 5.9%. Sequencing used peripheral blood. These receptors originate from a man between 40 and 49 years old with primary liver carcinoma and hepatitis B virus infection. Both conserved end residues are part of each CDR3. The D gene is left open where the match is weak. A clone size is listed for some rows: how often the clone was seen (once, few, many), or a class if it is expanded.

v_gene	abundance	d_gene	j_gene	CDR3aa	CDR3nt
TRBV5-4	NA	TRBD1	TRBJ2-3	CASSLGQPSTDTLYF	TGTGCCAGCAGCCTGGGACAGCCTAGCACAGATACGCTGTATTTT
TRBV11-2	NA	TRBD2	TRBJ2-1	CASSLRGAEDNEQFF	TGTGCAAGCAGCTTGCGGGGGGCGGAGGACAATGAGCAGTTCTTC
TRBV12-5	NA	TRBD1	TRBJ1-2	CASSLVGDRAHYTF	TGTGCTAGTAGTTTGGTAGGGGACAGGGCTCATTACACCTTC
TRBV7-9	NA	TRBD1	TRBJ2-1	CASSTGQGYNEQFF	TGTGCCAGCAGCACGGGACAGGGGTACAATGAGCAGTTCTTC
TRBV6-6	NA	NA	TRBJ2-1	CACSYKGDSYNEQFF	TGTGCCTGCAGTTACAAGGGGGACTCCTACAATGAGCAGTTCTTC
TRBV11-2	NA	NA	TRBJ2-6	CANSLGGIGISGANVLTF	TGTGCCAACAGTCTAGGTGGGATAGGTATCTCTGGGGCCAACGTCCTGACTTTC
TRBV4-3	NA	NA	TRBJ2-1	CASSHESRGDYSEQFF	TGCGCCAGCAGCCATGAAAGCCGCGGGGATTACAGTGAGCAGTTCTTC
TRBV5-4	NA	NA	TRBJ2-7	CASSPRQDPYEQYF	TGTGCCAGCAGCCCCCGACAGGATCCCTACGAGCAGTACTTC
TRBV5-1	NA	TRBD1	TRBJ1-1	CASSLGGQGGTEAFF	TGCGCCAGCAGCTTGGGGGGACAGGGGGGCACTGAAGCTTTCTTT
TRBV11-2	NA	NA	TRBJ2-7	CASSLSGSLAYHHEQYF	TGTGCCAGCAGCTTATCGGGTAGCCTAGCGTATCACCACGAGCAGTACTTC
TRBV6-5	once	NA	TRBJ1-2	CASSYIRFYSYTF	TGTGCCAGCAGTTATATCAGATTCTATAGCTACACCTTC
TRBV4-2	NA	NA	TRBJ1-1	CASSPLMVNTEAFF	TGTGCCAGCAGCCCCCTGATGGTGAACACTGAAGCTTTCTTT
TRBV5-1	NA	NA	TRBJ2-7	CASSQVGQGNEQYF	TGCGCCAGCAGCCAAGTGGGGCAGGGGAATGAGCAGTACTTC
TRBV12-3/TRBV12-4	many	NA	TRBJ2-3	CASSLKRGRLGTDTQYF	TGTGCCAGCAGTTTAAAAAGGGGTAGACTAGGCACAGATACGCAGTATTTT
TRBV28	NA	NA	TRBJ2-7	CASSPSRSYEQYF	TGTGCCAGCAGTCCAAGCAGATCCTACGAGCAGTACTTC
TRBV12-3/TRBV12-4	many	TRBD2	TRBJ2-7	CASSFTAGAYEQYF	TGTGCCAGCAGTTTCACAGCGGGAGCATACGAGCAGTACTTC